Sequencing of this T cell receptor (beta chain) was carried out in a study of vaccination effects on CD4 cells after COVID-19. Across the whole study: Peptide-pool stimulation followed by sequencing identified expanded antigen-specific CD4+ clonotypes in the ViraFEST assay. IL-2 at roughly 9.7 IU/ml and peptides at around 9.6 ug/ml were added to cultured PBMC, around 2 million per well. A few patients who were convalescent were sampled early, at day +14, and again late after vaccination.

At the end of about ten days of culture, CD4+ T cells were isolated. The person's infection with SARS-CoV-2, confirmed by PCR, took place between March and December 2020. Vaccine administered to participants consisted of two doses of either BNT162b2 or mRNA-1273. On both days 3 and 7, half of the culture medium was replaced with IL-2 medium. Produced via immunoSEQ multiplex PCR; TCRdb's table is partial and in-frame only. This sample has 40,000 to 55,000 clones, with over 65% found just once. V gave up 6 bases and J gave up 1 base; unmatched junction bases: 3. Germline V CDR1 and CDR2: SGHRS, YFSETQ. The CDR3 has 13 amino acids. Concerning this clone itself: Its antigen is unidentified.

The TCR comes from a human donor who had a prior SARS-CoV-2 infection. This chain joins TRBV5-1 and TRBJ1-1; the match to TRBD1 covers 7 bases. This material consisted of CD4+ T cells from PBMCs cultured without peptide, taken after COVID-19 vaccination. Here the CDR3 DNA reads TGCGCCAGCACAGGACAGGAGAACACTGAAGCTTTCTTT. Its protein is CASTGQENTEAFF. Variable domain in full (rest from reference TRBV5-1 and TRBJ1-1): KAGVTQTPRYLIKTRGQQVTLSCSPISGHRSVSWYQQTPGQGLQFLFEYFSETQRNKGNFPGRFSGRQFSNSRSEMNVSTLELGDSALYLCASTGQENTEAFFGQGTRLTVV.